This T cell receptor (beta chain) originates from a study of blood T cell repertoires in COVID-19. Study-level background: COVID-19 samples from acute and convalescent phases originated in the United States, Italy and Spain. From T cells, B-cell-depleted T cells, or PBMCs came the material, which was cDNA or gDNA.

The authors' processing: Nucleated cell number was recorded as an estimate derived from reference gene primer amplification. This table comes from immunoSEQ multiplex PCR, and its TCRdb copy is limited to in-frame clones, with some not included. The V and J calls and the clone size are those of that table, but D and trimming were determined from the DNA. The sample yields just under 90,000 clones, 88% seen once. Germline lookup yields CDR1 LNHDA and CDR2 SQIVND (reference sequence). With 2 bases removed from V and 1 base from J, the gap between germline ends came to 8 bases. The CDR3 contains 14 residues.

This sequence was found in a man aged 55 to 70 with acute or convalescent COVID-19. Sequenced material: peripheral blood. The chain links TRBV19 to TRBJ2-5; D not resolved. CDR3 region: CASSIQAIQETQYF. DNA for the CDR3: TGTGCCAGTAGTATACAGGCGATCCAAGAGACCCAGTACTTC.